This entry lists 14 T cell receptor beta chains sequenced from one sample in a study of neurological immune-mediated disorders. TCRdb used MiXCR to reprocess the 5' RACE reads, holding one entry per CDR3 protein. The repertoire holds about 46,000 distinct CDR3 sequences, with 3% as singletons. The sequencing sample was made of PBMCs. These receptors all stem from a woman between 50 and 59 years old with multiple sclerosis.

This clonotype was seen at least ten times. V gene TRBV20-1 combines with J gene TRBJ1-1; D is ambiguous. The length of the CDR3 is 12 residues. CDR1 is DFQATT and CDR2 is SNEGSKA in the germline V gene (reference sequence). Trimming left V 0 bases short and J 7 bases short, with 9 bases between. CDR3 nucleotide sequence: TGCAGTGCTAGAGATGTCGGGGTTGAAGCTTTCTTT. It yields the protein CSARDVGVEAFF.

The sample holds many counts of this clonotype. The chain employs TRBV3-1 and TRBJ2-1, with a possible D match to TRBD2 (6 bases). Germline V gives CDR1 LGHDT, CDR2 YNNKEL (reference sequence). The V end lost 4 bases, the J end lost 6 bases, and 16 bases lay between the germline ends. The CDR3 extends over 15 amino acids. The CDR3 loop is CASSPPERRVNEQFF. CDR3 sequence (DNA): TGTGCCAGCAGCCCCCCGGAGCGGAGGGTCAATGAGCAGTTCTTC.

In its sample, this clonotype was seen a few times. The chain is built from TRBV15 and TRBJ1-3; 8 nucleotides align to TRBD1. Germline V gene data show CDR1 as LNHNV and CDR2 as YYDKDF (reference sequence). The junction had 3 bases not matched to a gene; V was cut back by 5 bases and J by 0 bases. The CDR3 contains 15 residues. Written as DNA, the CDR3 is TGTGCCACCAGCGGGGGACAGGTCTCTGGAAACACCATATATTTT. Encoded protein: CATSGGQVSGNTIYF.

Ten or more counts support this clonotype. V and J are TRBV7-2 and TRBJ2-2; TRBD2 matches 9 bases. The CDR3 sequence is 16 residues long. With V trimmed by 0 bases and J by 6 bases, 5 bases remained unmatched. Per germline, CDR1 SGHTA and CDR2 FQGNSA. Here the CDR3 reads CASSLAGRGGPGELFF. The CDR3 DNA reads TGTGCCAGCAGCTTAGCCGGGCGGGGGGGCCCCGGGGAGCTGTTTTTT.

The chain employs TRBV20-1 and TRBJ2-2; D remains unclear. In germline, CDR1 is DFQATT, CDR2 SNEGSKA (reference sequence). There are 13 residues in the CDR3. With 7 bases removed from V and 1 base from J, the gap between germline ends came to 10 bases. The CDR3 DNA is TGCAGTGATAGTGGGAAGAACACCGGGGAGCTGTTTTTT. Translating gives CSDSGKNTGELFF.

Regarding this clonotype: A much larger clone is a single base away; this may be a read error. This chain uses TRBV12-3 or TRBV12-4 with TRBJ2-3; weak D call: TRBD2 (6 bases). This CDR3 has 14 residues. V lost 7 bases, J lost 4 bases, and 15 bases lay in between. The CDR3 here is CASIDGGTADTQYF. The CDR3 nucleotides read TGTGCCAGCATCGACGGGGGAACCGCAGATACGCAGTATTTT.

This clonotype was counted at least ten times. This chain links TRBV20-1 with TRBJ1-6, with D unclear. This CDR3 region has 13 residues. From germline, CDR1 is DFQATT and CDR2 SNEGSKA (reference sequence). The V end was cut by 7 bases, the J end by 3 bases, with 10 bases between. For the CDR3, the DNA is TGCAGTGTTCGGTCTCACTATAATTCACCCCTCCACTTT. The encoded protein is CSVRSHYNSPLHF.

Many counts were recorded for this clonotype. The V and J genes are TRBV12-3 or TRBV12-4 and TRBJ2-2, with 10 positions matching TRBD2. V lost 7 bases and J lost 5; bases outside the gene matches: 13. This CDR3 has 17 amino acids. The CDR3 coding sequence is TGTGCCAGCACCTACAAGGGCCTAGCGGGAGTTACCGGGGAGCTGTTTTTT. It codes for CASTYKGLAGVTGELFF.

This clonotype came up many times. The rearrangement links TRBV28 to TRBJ2-7; weak D call: TRBD2 (6 bases). V was trimmed by 7 bases and J by 0 bases, leaving 16 bases between them. Per germline, CDR1 MDHEN and CDR2 SYDVKM. CDR3 length: 15 residues. The CDR3, as DNA: TGTGCCAGCACTCGGAGGGCTTCTTCCTCCTACGAGCAGTACTTC. This codes for CASTRRASSSYEQYF.

There are many counts of this clonotype. The rearrangement joins TRBV7-9 to TRBJ2-3; TRBD2 is a possible D gene (5 bases). Germline V gene data show CDR1 as SEHNR and CDR2 as FQNEAQ (reference sequence). Trimming shortened V by 5 bases and J by 4 bases, and 10 bases separated the two germline ends. This CDR3 has 13 residues. The CDR3 coding sequence is TGTGCCAGCAGCCCTAAGAGGGCAGATACGCAGTATTTT. Residues: CASSPKRADTQYF.

This clonotype was seen many times. This sequence joins TRBV12-3 or TRBV12-4 and TRBJ2-6; TRBD1 might be the D (5 bases). CDR3 length: 16 amino acids. Trimming cost V 0 bases and J 0 bases, with 6 bases left between them. This chain's CDR3 is CASSLATGSGANVLTF. DNA of the CDR3: TGTGCCAGCAGTTTAGCTACAGGCTCTGGGGCCAACGTCCTGACTTTC.

This clonotype was detected many times. The rearrangement links TRBV24-1 to TRBJ1-2; a weak D match, TRBD1 (6 bases). The length of the CDR3 is 17 residues. Per the germline V gene, CDR1 is KGHDR and CDR2 is SFDVKD. V lost 1 base to trimming and J lost 0 bases, with 14 bases between them. CDR3 amino acids: CATSDFPGGETNYGYTF. DNA for the CDR3: TGTGCCACCAGTGATTTCCCCGGGGGCGAGACTAACTATGGCTACACCTTC.

This clonotype was observed many times. The V gene is TRBV21-1, the J gene TRBJ2-5; the D call in the table, TRBD2, was not verified against the DNA. TRBV21-1 is a documented pseudogene. This CDR3 is built from 16 residues. The CDR3 DNA reads as TGTGCCAGCAGCAAAGCGGGGAGGGTTGTCCAAGAGACCCAGTACTTC. This sequence encodes CASSKAGRVVQETQYF.

This clonotype was observed many times. J is TRBJ1-1 and V is TRBV20-1, with TRBD1 matching 8 bases. V trimming: 4 bases; J trimming: 1 base; junction bases outside the gene matches: 5. The CDR3 has 14 amino acids. Germline CDR1 and CDR2: DFQATT and SNEGSKA (reference sequence). The CDR3 loop is CSAIRQGWNTEAFF. DNA for the CDR3: TGCAGTGCTATCCGACAGGGGTGGAACACTGAAGCTTTCTTT.